This TCR beta chain was documented in a study of PD-1 blockade in classical Hodgkin lymphoma. About the study: On a schedule of every 2 weeks, patients received nivolumab 3 mg/kg intravenously.

All trial patients relapsed after autologous stem cell transplantation. Germline V gene data show CDR1 as SGHTA and CDR2 as FQGNSA. Trimming removed 1 base from V and 0 bases from J; junction bases left unmatched: 12. The CDR3 is 19 residues long. Sequencing was performed with immunoSEQ multiplex PCR; in TCRdb, only in-frame clones are kept and a portion is missing. Here the sample spans tens of thousands of clones, 65% to 85% being singletons. Study-wide points: A reduction in baseline TCR diversity was reportedly seen in newly diagnosed patients relative to healthy donors. Diversity in CD4+ TCRs, unlike that measured in CD8+ TCRs, had risen significantly by C4D1.

On this clone itself: Its antigen is as yet unknown.

The chain joins TRBV7-2 to TRBJ1-3; 7 positions agree with TRBD1. The sample in question was peripheral blood mononuclear cells (PBMCs), obtained before the second cycle of nivolumab. The sequence was collected from a human donor with classical Hodgkin lymphoma. In DNA form, the CDR3 reads TGTGCCAGCAGCTTAGTCCCTCAGACAGGGTATCACTCTGGAAACACCATATATTTT. Its translation is CASSLVPQTGYHSGNTIYF.